This T cell receptor (beta chain) comes out of a study of T and B cells in COVID-19 patients. The study's findings and limits: The recovered cohort had thousands of exclusive TCR clusters, including some 33 low generation probability clusters.

Blood genomic DNA input for TRB amplification was roughly 220-500 ng. This clonotype was seen a handful of times. Its target is not known. BIOMED2 TRB-A/B primer pools were used in multiplex TRB PCR. TCRdb reprocessed the multiplex PCR reads via MiXCR and lists one record per CDR3 protein. The sample records around 6,700 distinct CDR3 sequences, 20% to 30% being singletons. From germline, CDR1 is GTSNPN and CDR2 SVGIG (reference sequence). The junction had 0 bases not matched to a gene; V was cut back by 2 bases and J by 4 bases. The CDR3 is 12 amino acids. Sequencing was performed on blood. J is TRBJ1-2 and V is TRBV30, with 8 bases matching TRBD1. The sequence came from a human donor with active COVID-19. For the CDR3, the DNA is TGTGCCTGGAGTACAGGGGGCTATGGCTACACCTTC. Its protein is CAWSTGGYGYTF.